Listed here is a single T cell receptor beta chain. Its antigen is not known. The germline CDR1 and CDR2 sequences are MNHEY and SMNVEV (reference sequence). J gave up 10 bases and V 7 bases, and 14 bases lay outside the gene matches. The CDR3 is made up of 14 amino acids. The study ran its PCR with 60 Vbeta and 13 Jbeta primers. Assay used: immunoSEQ multiplex PCR; TCRdb lists only in-frame clones, some missing. This repertoire shows 100,000 or so clones, 15% found once; its top ten account for 0.83%. The data are from a study of cytomegalovirus exposure and HLA in healthy donors. Turning to the study itself: Counted in an early data release were tens of millions of unique TCRs from HLA-typed donors. Findings and limits, study-wide: A later analysis showed TCR association rates differing by HLA locus, peaking at DRB1 and lowest at HLA-C. Diagnosis of cytomegalovirus status made by the classifier reportedly showed high specificity and sensitivity.

Sequenced material: PBMCs. The rearrangement uses TRBV27 and TRBJ1-2; 8 positions match TRBD1. This receptor was identified in a female donor in good health and CMV-seronegative. As DNA, the CDR3 is TGTGCCAGCAAACCCCCCGGGACAGGCTATCTCTACACCTTC. Its translation: CASKPPGTGYLYTF.